This section outlines one T cell receptor (beta chain) sequence together with its context. Its antigen is still unknown. The sample belongs to a study of blood T cells in healthy people across ages. PCR was performed a second time for roughly 6 to 12 cycles using a sample-barcoded 5' primer and a J-beta primer mix. TCRdb fed the 5' RACE reads into MiXCR, producing one record per CDR3 protein. The sample holds approximately 2,000,000 distinct CDR3 sequences, approximately 40% seen once. Study outcomes and limitations: Naive and antigen-experienced cells could not be conclusively compared, given unsorted PBMCs.

The germline CDR1 and CDR2 sequences are DFQATT and SNEGSKA (reference sequence). Trimming took 3 bases from V and 5 from J; bases not matched to a gene: 15. The length of the CDR3 is 17 residues. The chain uses TRBV20-1 and TRBJ2-5; 10 bases agree with TRBD1. The sample taken for sequencing was blood. The sequence was obtained from a human donor in good health. CDR3 region: CSASPTGGYSAVETQYF. The CDR3 DNA reads as TGCAGTGCTAGCCCGACAGGGGGCTATTCTGCAGTGGAGACCCAGTACTTC.